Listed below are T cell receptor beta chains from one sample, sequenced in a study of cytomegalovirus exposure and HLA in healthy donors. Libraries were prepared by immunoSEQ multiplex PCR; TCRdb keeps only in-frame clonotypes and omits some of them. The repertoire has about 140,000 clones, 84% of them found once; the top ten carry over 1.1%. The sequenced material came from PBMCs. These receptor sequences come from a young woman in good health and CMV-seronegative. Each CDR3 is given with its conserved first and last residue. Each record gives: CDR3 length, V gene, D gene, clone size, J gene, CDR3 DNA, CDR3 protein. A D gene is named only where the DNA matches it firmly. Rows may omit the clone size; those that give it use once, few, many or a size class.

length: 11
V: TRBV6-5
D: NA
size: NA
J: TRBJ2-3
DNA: TGTGCCAGCAATAGGGGGGATACGCAGTATTTT
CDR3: CASNRGDTQYF

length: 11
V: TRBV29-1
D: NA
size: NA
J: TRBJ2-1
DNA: TGCAGCGGCCAGGGTTGGGATGAGCAGTTCTTC
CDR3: CSGQGWDEQFF

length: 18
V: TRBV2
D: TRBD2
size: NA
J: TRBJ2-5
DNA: TGTGCCAGCAGTGAAGTTCTGGTTGGGACTAGCGTTGAAGAGACCCAGTACTTC
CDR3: CASSEVLVGTSVEETQYF

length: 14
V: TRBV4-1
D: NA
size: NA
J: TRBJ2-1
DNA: TGCGCCAGCAGCCCTAGCCGCTCCTACAATGAGCAGTTCTTC
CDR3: CASSPSRSYNEQFF

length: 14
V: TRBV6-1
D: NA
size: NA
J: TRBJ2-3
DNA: TGTGCCAGCAGGGGGGGACAGTCCACAGATACGCAGTATTTT
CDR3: CASRGGQSTDTQYF

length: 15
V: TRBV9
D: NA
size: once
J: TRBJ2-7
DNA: TGTGCCAGCAGCATCCGGGACACCCCTTTTTACGAGCAGTACTTC
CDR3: CASSIRDTPFYEQYF

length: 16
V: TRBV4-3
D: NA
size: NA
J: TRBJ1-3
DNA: TGCGCCAGCAGCCAAGATAAGAAGAGCTCTGGAAACACCATATATTTT
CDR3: CASSQDKKSSGNTIYF

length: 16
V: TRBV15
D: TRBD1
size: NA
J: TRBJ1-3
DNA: TGTGCCACCAGCCCACGAACAGGGGATACTGGAAACACCATATATTTT
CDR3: CATSPRTGDTGNTIYF

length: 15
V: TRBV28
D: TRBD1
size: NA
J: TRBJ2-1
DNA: TGTGCCAGCAGTTCCCATACAGGGGGCAACAATGAGCAGTTCTTC
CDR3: CASSSHTGGNNEQFF

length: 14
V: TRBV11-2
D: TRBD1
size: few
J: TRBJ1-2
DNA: TGTGCCAGCAGCTCACAGGGGGACGTCGATGGCTACACCTTC
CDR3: CASSSQGDVDGYTF

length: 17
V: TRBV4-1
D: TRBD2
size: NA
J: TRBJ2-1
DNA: TGCGCCAGCAGCCAAATCCGCCTAGCGGGGGGCCTCTATGAGCAGTTCTTC
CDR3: CASSQIRLAGGLYEQFF

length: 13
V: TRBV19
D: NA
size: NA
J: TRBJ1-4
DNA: TGTGCCAGTAGTCTTAGTCCTCGGGAAAAACTGTTTTTT
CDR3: CASSLSPREKLFF

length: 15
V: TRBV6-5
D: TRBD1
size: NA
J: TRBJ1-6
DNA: TGTGCCAGCAGTTACTTGGGACAGGGTAATTCACCCCTCCACTTT
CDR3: CASSYLGQGNSPLHF

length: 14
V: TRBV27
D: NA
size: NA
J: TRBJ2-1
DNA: TGTGCCAGCAGACGGGACTTAGACTACAATGAGCAGTTCTTC
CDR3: CASRRDLDYNEQFF

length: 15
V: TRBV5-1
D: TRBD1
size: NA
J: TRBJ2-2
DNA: TGCGCCAGCACGAGGGAAACAGGGGGCACCGGGGAGCTGTTTTTT
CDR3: CASTRETGGTGELFF

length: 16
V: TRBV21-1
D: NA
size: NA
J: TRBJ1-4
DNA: TGTGCCAGCAGCAAAGTTATCGAACAGGGGAATGAAAAACTGTTTTTT
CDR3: CASSKVIEQGNEKLFF

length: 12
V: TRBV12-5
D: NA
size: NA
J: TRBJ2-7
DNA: TGTGCTAGTGAATCGGGGAGTTTGGAGCAGTACTTC
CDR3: CASESGSLEQYF

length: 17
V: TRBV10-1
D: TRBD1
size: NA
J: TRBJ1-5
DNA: TGCGCCAGCAGTGAGGGGACAGGGATTAGACGCAATCAGCCCCAGCATTTT
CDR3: CASSEGTGIRRNQPQHF

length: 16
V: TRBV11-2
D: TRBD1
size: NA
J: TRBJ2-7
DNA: TGTGCCAGCAGCTTAGTCCTTGGACAGGGGGCACGAGAGCAGTACTTC
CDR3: CASSLVLGQGAREQYF

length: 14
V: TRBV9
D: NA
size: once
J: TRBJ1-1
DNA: TGTGCCAGCAGCGGGACGAGGGGGGGGACTGAAGCTTTCTTT
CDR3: CASSGTRGGTEAFF

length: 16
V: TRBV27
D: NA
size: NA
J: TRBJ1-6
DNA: TGTGCCAGCAGACCTAACACAGACCGCTATAATTCACCCCTCCACTTT
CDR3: CASRPNTDRYNSPLHF

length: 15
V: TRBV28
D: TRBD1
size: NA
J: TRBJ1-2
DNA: TGTGCCAGCAGTTCGGGACAGGGGGATATTTCTGGCTACACCTTC
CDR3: CASSSGQGDISGYTF

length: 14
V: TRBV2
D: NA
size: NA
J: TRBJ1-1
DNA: TGTGCCAGCAGAGTTGAGGGGGGGGGAACTGAAGCTTTCTTT
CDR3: CASRVEGGGTEAFF

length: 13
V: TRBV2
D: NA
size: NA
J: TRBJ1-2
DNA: TGTGCCAGCACTATCCCGGGGGTCTATGGCTACACCTTC
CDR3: CASTIPGVYGYTF

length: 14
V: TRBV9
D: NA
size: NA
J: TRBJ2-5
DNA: TGTGCCAGCAGCCCCGGGGTGACGCAAGAGACCCAGTACTTC
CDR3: CASSPGVTQETQYF

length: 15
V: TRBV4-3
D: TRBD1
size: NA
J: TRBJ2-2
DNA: TGCGCCAGCAGCCAACGGACAGGGGTCACCGGGGAGCTGTTTTTT
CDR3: CASSQRTGVTGELFF

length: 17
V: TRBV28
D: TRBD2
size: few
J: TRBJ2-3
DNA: TGTGCCAGCAGTTTTTATTTTAGCGGGGGGGCTACAGATACGCAGTATTTT
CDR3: CASSFYFSGGATDTQYF

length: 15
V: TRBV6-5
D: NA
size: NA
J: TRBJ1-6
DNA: TGTGCCAGCAGTTTTGGGAGCTCCTATAATTCACCCCTCCACTTT
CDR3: CASSFGSSYNSPLHF

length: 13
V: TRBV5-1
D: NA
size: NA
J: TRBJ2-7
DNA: TGCGCCAGCAGCGTTGGGACTTACTACGAGCAGTACTTC
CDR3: CASSVGTYYEQYF

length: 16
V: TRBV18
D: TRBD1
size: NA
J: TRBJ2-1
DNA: TGTGCCAGCTCACCGGCCAGGGGGCAATCCTACAATGAGCAGTTCTTC
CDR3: CASSPARGQSYNEQFF

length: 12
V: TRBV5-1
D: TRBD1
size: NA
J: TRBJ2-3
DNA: TGCGCCAGCAGTCCCGGACAGGGCGGGCAGTATTTT
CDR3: CASSPGQGGQYF

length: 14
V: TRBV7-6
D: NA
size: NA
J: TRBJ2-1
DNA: TGTGCCAGCAGCTTAAGTCAGGGTAGGAATGAGCAGTTCTTC
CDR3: CASSLSQGRNEQFF

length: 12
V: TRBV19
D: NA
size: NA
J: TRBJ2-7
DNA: TGTGCCAGTAGTCAAACAGACCACGAGCAGTACTTC
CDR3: CASSQTDHEQYF

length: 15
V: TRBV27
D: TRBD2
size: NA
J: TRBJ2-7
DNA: TGTGCCAGCAGTCTTGGGACTAGCGGGTTGTACGAGCAGTACTTC
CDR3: CASSLGTSGLYEQYF

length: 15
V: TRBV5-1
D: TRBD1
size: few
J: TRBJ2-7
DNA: TGCGCCAGCAGCCTCAACCGGGACAGAGAATACGAGCAGTACTTC
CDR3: CASSLNRDREYEQYF

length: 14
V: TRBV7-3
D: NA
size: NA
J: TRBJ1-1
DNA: TGTGCCAGCAGCTTATTAGGGGGATTGACTGAAGCTTTCTTT
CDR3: CASSLLGGLTEAFF

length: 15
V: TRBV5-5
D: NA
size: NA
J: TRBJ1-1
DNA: TGTGCCAGCAGCATATCCGGGACATTGAACACTGAAGCTTTCTTT
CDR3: CASSISGTLNTEAFF

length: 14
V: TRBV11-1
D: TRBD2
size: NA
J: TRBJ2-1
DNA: TGTGCCAGCAGAACCAGGACTAGCTCCAATGAGCAGTTCTTC
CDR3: CASRTRTSSNEQFF

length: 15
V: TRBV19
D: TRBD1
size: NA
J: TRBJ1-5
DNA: TGTGCCAGTAGTAACAGGGGAAATAGGGATCAGCCCCAGCATTTT
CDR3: CASSNRGNRDQPQHF

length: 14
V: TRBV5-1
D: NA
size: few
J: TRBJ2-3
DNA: TGCGCCAGCAGCTTGTTAACTAGCCAGGATACGCAGTATTTT
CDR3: CASSLLTSQDTQYF

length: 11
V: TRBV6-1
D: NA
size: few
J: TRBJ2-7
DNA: TGTGCCAGCACAGAGGACTACGAGCAGTACTTC
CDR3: CASTEDYEQYF

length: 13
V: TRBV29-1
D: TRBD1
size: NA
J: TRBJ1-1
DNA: TGCAGCGTTGGGGGACAGGCGTACACTGAAGCTTTCTTT
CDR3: CSVGGQAYTEAFF

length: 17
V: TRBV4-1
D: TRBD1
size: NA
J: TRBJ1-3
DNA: TGCGCCAGCAGCCAAACCCCCGGACAGGGGGCTGGAAACACCATATATTTT
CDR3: CASSQTPGQGAGNTIYF

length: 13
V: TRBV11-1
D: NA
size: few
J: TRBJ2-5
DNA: TGTGCCAGCAGCCGCTCTAGCAGGGAGACCCAGTACTTC
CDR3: CASSRSSRETQYF

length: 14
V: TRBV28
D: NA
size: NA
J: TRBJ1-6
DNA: TGTGCCAGCAGTTTGGCAGTGGGGCGATCACCCCTCCACTTT
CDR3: CASSLAVGRSPLHF